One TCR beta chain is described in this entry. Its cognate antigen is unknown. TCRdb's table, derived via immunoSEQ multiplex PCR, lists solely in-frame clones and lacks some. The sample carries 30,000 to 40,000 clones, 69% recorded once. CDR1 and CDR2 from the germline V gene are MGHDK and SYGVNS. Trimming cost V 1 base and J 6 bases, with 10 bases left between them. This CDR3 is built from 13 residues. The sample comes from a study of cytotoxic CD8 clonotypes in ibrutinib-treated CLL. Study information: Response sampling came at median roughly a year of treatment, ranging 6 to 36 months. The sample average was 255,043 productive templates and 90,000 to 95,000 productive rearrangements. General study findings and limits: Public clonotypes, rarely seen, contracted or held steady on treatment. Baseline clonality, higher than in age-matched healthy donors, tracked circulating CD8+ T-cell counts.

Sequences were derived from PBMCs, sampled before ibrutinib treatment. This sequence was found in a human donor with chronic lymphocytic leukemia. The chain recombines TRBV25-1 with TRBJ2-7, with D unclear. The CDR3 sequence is CASSEWRGPEQYF. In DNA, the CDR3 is TGTGCCAGCAGTGAATGGCGAGGCCCCGAGCAGTACTTC.